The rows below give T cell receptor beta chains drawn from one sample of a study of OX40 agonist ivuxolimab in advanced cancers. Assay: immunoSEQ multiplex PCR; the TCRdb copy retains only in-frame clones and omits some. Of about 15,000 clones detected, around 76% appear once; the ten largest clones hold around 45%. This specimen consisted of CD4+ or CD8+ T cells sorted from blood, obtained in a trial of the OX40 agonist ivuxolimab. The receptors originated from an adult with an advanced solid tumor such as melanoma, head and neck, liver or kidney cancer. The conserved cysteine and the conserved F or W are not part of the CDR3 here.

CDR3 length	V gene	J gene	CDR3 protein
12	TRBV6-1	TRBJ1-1	ASSEAGVGTEAF
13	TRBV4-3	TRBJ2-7	ASSHGLGVSYEQY
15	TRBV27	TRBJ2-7	ASSSRGSIGPYYEQY
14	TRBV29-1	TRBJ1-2	SVELDLGRTSRSYT
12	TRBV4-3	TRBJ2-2	ASSRILGTGELF
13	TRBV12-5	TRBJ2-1	ASREGTGDYNEQF
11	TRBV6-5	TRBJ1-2	ASSGTGPYGYT
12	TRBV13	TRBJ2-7	ASSLSRVFNEQY
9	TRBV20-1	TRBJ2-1	SARAYNEQF
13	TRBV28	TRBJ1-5	ASSRQGLGNQPQH
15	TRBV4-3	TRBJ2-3	ASSRETSGSFTDTQY
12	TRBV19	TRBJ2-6	ASSMGVGANVLT
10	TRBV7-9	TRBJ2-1	ASSFEADKQF
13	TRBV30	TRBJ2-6	AWSDRGAGANVLT
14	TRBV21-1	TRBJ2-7	ASSKGESYRAYEQY
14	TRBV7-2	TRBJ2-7	ASSLERASVIYEQY
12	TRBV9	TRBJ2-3	ASSVEGVTDTQY
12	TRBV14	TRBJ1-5	ASSQDRGNQPQH
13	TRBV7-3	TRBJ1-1	ASSPSGGVNTEAF
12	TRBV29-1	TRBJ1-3	SAEDRLIGNTIY
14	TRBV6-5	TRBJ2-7	ASSYSRDGDSYEQY
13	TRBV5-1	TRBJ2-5	ASSLTSGRMETQY
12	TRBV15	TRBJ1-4	ATSPRTGSEKLF
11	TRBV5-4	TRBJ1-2	ASSSDNLYGYT
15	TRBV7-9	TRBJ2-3	ASSQEVPGLPPDTQY
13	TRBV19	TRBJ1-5	ASAPTVNSNQPQH
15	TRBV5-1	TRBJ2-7	ASSSPSASDFSYEQY
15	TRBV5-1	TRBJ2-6	ASVRQRFTKSGQRPD
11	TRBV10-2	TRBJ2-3	ASRETSSDTQY
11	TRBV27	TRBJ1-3	ASSYTAGNTIY
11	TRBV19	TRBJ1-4	ASSSAFGEKLF
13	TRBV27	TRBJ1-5	ASSLWGMGNQPQH
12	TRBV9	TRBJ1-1	ASSVAGGKTEAF
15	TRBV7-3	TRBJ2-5	ASSLTPPTGLKETQY
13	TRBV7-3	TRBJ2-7	ASSTRRLAYYEQY
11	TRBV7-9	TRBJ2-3	ASSLPNTDTQY
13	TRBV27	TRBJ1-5	ASSLLGISNQPQH
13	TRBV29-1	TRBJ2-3	SVEDGRESTDTQY
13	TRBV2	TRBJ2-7	ASREGRGGSYEQY
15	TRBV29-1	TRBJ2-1	SAPTGSGRASYNEQF
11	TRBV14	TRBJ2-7	ASSRLTGWEQY
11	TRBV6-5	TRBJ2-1	ASSYLAKGEQF
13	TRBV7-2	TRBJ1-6	ASSLHREWDSPLH
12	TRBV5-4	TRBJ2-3	ASSWGQGSDTQY
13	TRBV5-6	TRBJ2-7	ASSLGPGPSYEQY
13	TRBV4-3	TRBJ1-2	ASSQDGHANYGYT